This TCR beta chain stems from a study of early T cells in non-severe SARS-CoV-2 infection. As for the study in general: With bulk RNA from unsorted whole blood as input, sequencing yielded unpaired chains.

Study observations and caveats: Matching against VDJdb likely underestimated virus-specific expansions, favoring anti-spike CD8.

As part of library construction, unique molecular identifiers were attached to individual cDNA molecules. One entry per CDR3 protein results from TCRdb running MiXCR on the 5' RACE reads. The table records 50,000 or so distinct CDR3 sequences, over 3.5% of them present only once. Germline CDR1 reads MNHNY; CDR2 reads SVGAGI (reference sequence). V was cut by 0 bases and J by 8 bases, with 5 bases left in between. The CDR3 is 13 residues long. This clonotype was recorded a few times. What it recognizes is unknown. The V gene is TRBV6-6, the J gene TRBJ1-6; D not certain. The TCR originated in an adult who was a healthcare worker with PCR-confirmed SARS-CoV-2 infection or an uninfected control (not recorded which). Input material: whole blood. DNA of the CDR3: TGTGCCAGCAGTTACTCGGCCGATTCACCCCTCCACTTT. This encodes CASSYSADSPLHF.